The following is a TCR beta chain sequence with its context. Its antigen is unknown. V dropped 0 bases and J dropped 7 bases, with 14 bases sitting between them. Germline V CDR1 and CDR2: SGDLS, YYNGEE. The CDR3 is made up of 16 amino acids. Libraries were prepared by immunoSEQ multiplex PCR; TCRdb keeps only in-frame clonotypes and omits some of them. The sample yields several thousand clones, around 81% seen once. The data were obtained in a study of circulating and synovial CD4+ cells in juvenile arthritis. Findings and caveats of the study: The pathogenic-like versus bulk T cell difference escaped Vbeta family analysis.

The sample was CD4+ T cells from synovial fluid. The J gene is TRBJ1-6, the V gene TRBV9; D is ambiguous. The sequence derives from a human donor with juvenile idiopathic arthritis. In DNA form, the CDR3 reads TGTGCCAGCAGCGTAGAACCGGTACTAGGAAATTCACCCCTCCACTTT. Amino acid sequence: CASSVEPVLGNSPLHF.